This T cell receptor (beta chain) was sequenced during a study of blood T cell repertoires in COVID-19 (dated by TCRdb to about 2020). Describing the broader study: The collaborator samples originated in the United States, Italy and Spain and spanned the acute and convalescent phases of COVID-19. Samples came from the ongoing ImmuneRACE study (first 160 participants) plus 1,254 subjects from 6 global collaborators. A de-identified subject ID, COVID-19 status, age in years and sex were almost always included in the sample metadata. Subjects who had been exposed to COVID-19, were actively infected with it, or had recovered from it provided the deeply sampled blood TCRbeta repertoires that made up the dataset. The material from the prospective study consisted of cDNA or gDNA derived from T cells, B-cell-depleted T cells, or PBMCs. A freely available public database, intended as a resource for researchers studying the immune response to SARS-CoV-2, is where the repertoires were released. Where available, HLA class I and class II types were obtained from metadata supplied by the sample provider rather than from assay-based typing. Summary of the overall study and its limitations: The quantity of clinical and demographic metadata differed by source and by participant and was supplied without curation.

Comment on this clone: Its specific antigen is unknown. No base qualities exist here, and no much larger clone lies one base off it.

Each collaborating institution followed its own protocols to collect whole blood in K2EDTA tubes. For TCRbeta analysis, collaborator samples were shipped as frozen whole blood, as isolated PBMCs, or as DNA extracted from either sample type. TCRbeta CDR3 regions were amplified from genomic DNA by means of the immunoSEQ Assay, a bias-controlled multiplex PCR. On the study's bioinformatics: The number of nucleated cells in each sample was estimated from the amplification of reference gene primers within the assay. To quantify the absolute abundance of each unique TCRbeta CDR3 rearrangement, sequence reads were collapsed and filtered. For each sample, productive Simpson clonality was calculated as the square root of Simpson's diversity index across productive rearrangements. TCRdb limited this immuneACCESS table to in-frame rearrangements with V and J called. A share of clones is missing; checked studies link under half to unresolved V genes, and the rest is unexplained. D and trimming come from the DNA, and the V and J calls and clone size come from that table. Here the sample has 100,000 to 150,000 clones; approximately 83% occur a single time. The ten largest clonotypes hold 10% to 15% of the sample.

Sequences SGHDN (CDR1) and FVKESK (CDR2) are obtained from the germline V gene. From V the trimming removes 3 bases and from J it removes 1 base, while the gene matches leave 12 bases of the junction unaccounted for. The CDR3 starts with the cysteine, ends with the phenylalanine, and has 19 residues. Here the CDR3 DNA is all that survives: 57 bases in frame from base 1. This clonotype was sampled from a man between 60 and 75 years old with acute or convalescent COVID-19. The specimen was peripheral blood. Recombination connected TRBV14 to TRBJ1-4; TRBD1 aligns with 9 central bases. CDR3 reads: CASSQHRIGTGQTNEKLFF. The DNA is as follows: TGTGCCAGCAGCCAGCATCGGATCGGGACAGGGCAAACTAATGAAAAACTGTTTTTT.